Listed here are 13 T cell receptor beta chains from one sample, sequenced in a study of T cell clonotyping in hematopoietic cell transplantation. The time point here: recipient sample about 28 days before transplant, after cytoreduction. Profiled with immunoSEQ multiplex PCR; TCRdb holds only in-frame clones, not every one. The data show some 49,000 clones, with under 90% seen just once and 5.9% held by the top ten. The input for sequencing was peripheral blood mononuclear cells, taken before stem cell transplant. These receptors all stem from a man aged 55-75 years with biphenotypic leukemia. Some clones in this sample may be carry-over from other donors' samples.

This chain uses TRBV2 with TRBJ2-3; 8 positions match TRBD2. CDR3 length: 19 amino acids. J was trimmed by 5 bases and V by 8 bases; bases with no gene match: 24. Looked up from germline, CDR1 is SNHLY and CDR2 is FYNNEI. The CDR3 spells CASFIQSLPFGGEEDTQYF. Written as DNA, the CDR3 is TGTGCCAGCTTTATTCAATCGCTGCCTTTCGGGGGGGAGGAAGATACGCAGTATTTT.

The gene calls are TRBV5-1 and TRBJ2-1, with 10 bases matching TRBD2. Trimming at V came to 7 bases and at J to 6 bases, leaving 10 bases not matched to a gene. The length of the CDR3 is 15 residues. Germline CDR1 reads SGHRS; CDR2 reads YFSETQ. The CDR3 here is CASSGTSGIPNEQFF. As DNA, the CDR3 is TGCGCCAGCTCTGGAACTAGCGGGATTCCCAATGAGCAGTTCTTC.

The chain couples TRBV7-3 to TRBJ2-1, with 8 bases fitting TRBD2. V was pared by 5 bases and J by 6 bases, with 9 bases of the junction left unmatched. CDR3 length equals 15 residues. Germline CDR1 reads SGHTA; CDR2 reads FQGTGA. In nucleotides, the CDR3 is TGTGCCAGCAGCCTTACTAGCGGTGATCTCAATGAGCAGTTCTTC. This codes for CASSLTSGDLNEQFF. Supplemented by reference TRBV7-3 and TRBJ2-1, the full variable domain reads GAGVSQTPSNKVTEKGKYVELRCDPISGHTALYWYRQSLGQGPEFLIYFQGTGAADDSGLPNDRFFAVRPEGSVSTLKIQRTERGDSAVYLCASSLTSGDLNEQFFGPGTRLTVL.

The chain couples TRBV4-2 to TRBJ1-3; no clear D gene. The CDR3 sequence is 16 residues long. Trimming stripped 0 bases from V and 2 bases from J, with 11 bases between. Germline V gene data show CDR1 as LGHNA and CDR2 as YNFKEQ. The CDR3: CASSQERAEAGNTIYF. CDR3 DNA sequence: TGTGCCAGCAGCCAAGAGAGGGCGGAGGCTGGAAACACCATATATTTT.

V gene TRBV19 combines with J gene TRBJ2-2; 7 nucleotides align to TRBD1. This CDR3 has 14 residues. Per germline, CDR1 LNHDA and CDR2 SQIVND (reference sequence). The trim removed 5 bases at V and 6 bases at J, leaving 6 bases unmatched. The CDR3 sequence: CASSPGTDPGELFF. In DNA form, the CDR3 reads TGTGCCAGTAGTCCCGGGACAGATCCCGGGGAGCTGTTTTTT.

The chain links TRBV6-6 to TRBJ1-5; the D is unclear. V shed 0 bases and J shed 5 bases, with 5 bases lying between them. Germline V gene lookup returns CDR1 MNHNY and CDR2 SVGAGI (reference sequence). CDR3 length: 13 amino acids. The chain's CDR3 is CASSYSRYQPQHF. In DNA, the CDR3 is TGTGCCAGCAGTTACTCTAGGTATCAGCCCCAGCATTTT.

V is TRBV11-2 and J is TRBJ2-7; D is undetermined. Germline loops: CDR1 SGHAT, CDR2 FQNNGV. The CDR3 extends over 15 amino acids. Deletions cut 2 bases from V and 4 bases from J, with 15 bases between. DNA for the CDR3: TGTGCCAGCAGCTTATACGGCGGTTGGAATTACGAGCAGTACTTC. It encodes CASSLYGGWNYEQYF. The whole variable domain, filled in from reference TRBV11-2 and TRBJ2-7, reads EAGVAQSPRYKIIEKRQSVAFWCNPISGHATLYWYQQILGQGPKLLIQFQNNGVVDDSQLPKDRFSAERLKGVDSTLKIQPAKLEDSAVYLCASSLYGGWNYEQYFGPGTRLTVT.

This chain joins TRBV29-1 and TRBJ2-5; D might be TRBD2 (5 bases). CDR1 and CDR2 from the germline V gene are SQVTM and ANQGSEA. Trimming took off 7 bases at V and 5 bases at J, with 14 bases between the two ends. CDR3 length: 12 residues. CDR3 sequence (DNA): TGCAGCGCGGAAACTAGTCGGGAGACCCAGTACTTC. As protein: CSAETSRETQYF. The whole variable domain, filled in from reference TRBV29-1 and TRBJ2-5, reads SAVISQKPSRDICQRGTSLTIQCQVDSQVTMMFWYRQQPGQSLTLIATANQGSEATYESGFVIDKFPISRPNLTFSTLTVSNMSPEDSSIYLCSAETSRETQYFGPGTRLLVL.

The chain is built from TRBV5-1 and TRBJ2-7; the D gene is possibly TRBD2 (6 bases). The CDR3 spans 14 residues. V was pared by 7 bases and J by 1 base, with 15 bases between. Per germline, CDR1 SGHRS and CDR2 YFSETQ. The CDR3 loop is CASGPRSGSYEQYF. Written as DNA, the CDR3 is TGCGCCAGCGGGCCCCGTAGCGGATCCTACGAGCAGTACTTC.

This chain links TRBV7-8 with TRBJ1-2, with a weak D call TRBD1 (5 bases). This CDR3 spans 15 amino acids. The V and J ends lost 1 base and 7 bases respectively, with 16 bases between them. In germline, CDR1 is SGHVS, CDR2 FQNEAQ. The CDR3 sequence: CASSLGLRTRGGYTF. DNA of the CDR3: TGTGCCAGCAGCTTAGGTTTGCGAACTAGGGGTGGCTACACCTTC.

The V and J genes are TRBV19 and TRBJ1-2, with unresolved D. CDR3 size: 16 residues. Deletions cut 5 bases from V and 4 bases from J, with 20 bases between. Germline values: CDR1 LNHDA, CDR2 SQIVND (reference sequence). In nucleotides, the CDR3 is TGTGCCAGTAGTTCCCCCCGGAGCCCAGGAGGCTATGGCTACACCTTC. Translating gives CASSSPRSPGGYGYTF.

The rearrangement uses TRBV11-3 and TRBJ2-1, with TRBD2 identical over 14 bases. The V segment lost 5 bases and the J segment 7 bases; nucleotides outside the gene matches: 4. CDR1 and CDR2 (germline): SGHNT, YENEEA. CDR3 length: 15 residues. CDR3 amino acids: CASSRGLAGGNEQFF. In DNA, the CDR3 is TGTGCCAGCAGCCGAGGACTAGCGGGAGGAAATGAGCAGTTCTTC.

The chain combines TRBV4-1 with TRBJ2-5; 7 bases fit TRBD2. There are 17 residues in the CDR3. The V and J ends lost 0 bases and 7 bases, in that order; junction bases with no gene match: 14. Germline CDR1 MGHRA, CDR2 YSYEKL. CDR3 protein: CASSQDSGGGEAGTQYF. In DNA form, the CDR3 reads TGCGCCAGCAGCCAAGATTCGGGGGGAGGAGAGGCGGGGACCCAGTACTTC.